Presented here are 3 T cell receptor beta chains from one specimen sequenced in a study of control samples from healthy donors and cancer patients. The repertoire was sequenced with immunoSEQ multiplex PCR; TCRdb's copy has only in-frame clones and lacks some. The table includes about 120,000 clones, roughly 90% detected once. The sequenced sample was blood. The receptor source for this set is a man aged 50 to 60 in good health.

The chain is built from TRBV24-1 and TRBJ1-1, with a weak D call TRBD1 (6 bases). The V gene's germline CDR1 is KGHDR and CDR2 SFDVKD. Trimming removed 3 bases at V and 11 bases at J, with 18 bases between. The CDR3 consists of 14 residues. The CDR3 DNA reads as TGTGCCACCAGTGATGCGGGACATCCGACAAGGGCTTTCTTT. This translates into CATSDAGHPTRAFF.

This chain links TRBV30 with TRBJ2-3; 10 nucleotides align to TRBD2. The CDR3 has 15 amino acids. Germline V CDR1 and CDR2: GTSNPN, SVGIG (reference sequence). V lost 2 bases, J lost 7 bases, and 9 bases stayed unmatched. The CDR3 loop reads CAWSLSGGGMNTQYF. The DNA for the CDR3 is TGTGCCTGGAGTCTAAGCGGGGGGGGCATGAATACGCAGTATTTT.

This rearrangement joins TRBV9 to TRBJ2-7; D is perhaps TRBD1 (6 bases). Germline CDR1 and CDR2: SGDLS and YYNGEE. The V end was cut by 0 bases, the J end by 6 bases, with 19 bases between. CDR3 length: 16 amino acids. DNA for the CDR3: TGTGCCAGCAGCGTAGAAACGGGACAATACTGGCCCGAGCAGTACTTC. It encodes CASSVETGQYWPEQYF.